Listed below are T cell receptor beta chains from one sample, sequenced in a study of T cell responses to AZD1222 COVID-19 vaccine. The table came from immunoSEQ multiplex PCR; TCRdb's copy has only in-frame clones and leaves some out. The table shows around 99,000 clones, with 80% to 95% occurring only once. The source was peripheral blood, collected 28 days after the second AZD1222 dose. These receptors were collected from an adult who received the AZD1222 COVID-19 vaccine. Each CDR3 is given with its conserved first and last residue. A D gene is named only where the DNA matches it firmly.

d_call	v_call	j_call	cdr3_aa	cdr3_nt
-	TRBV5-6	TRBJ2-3	CASSLGPRPGTSGF	TGTGCCAGCAGCTTGGGGCCTAGGCCTGGGACAAGTGGTTTT
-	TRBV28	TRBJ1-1	CASKVFGTEAFF	TGTGCCAGCAAAGTCTTTGGCACTGAAGCTTTCTTT
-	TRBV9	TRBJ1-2	CASSVVPGNGYTF	TGTGCCAGCAGCGTAGTCCCTGGTAATGGCTACACCTTC
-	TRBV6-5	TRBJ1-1	CASSYSPVNTEAFF	TGTGCCAGCAGTTACTCGCCAGTGAACACTGAAGCTTTCTTT
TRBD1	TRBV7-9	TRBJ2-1	CASSLGTGVRNEQFF	TGTGCCAGCAGCTTAGGGACAGGGGTGAGGAATGAGCAGTTCTTC
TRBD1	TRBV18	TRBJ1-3	CASSSRDSISGNTIYF	TGTGCCAGCTCAAGCCGGGACAGTATCTCTGGAAACACCATATATTTT
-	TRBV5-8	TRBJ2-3	CASSLGGTDTQYF	TGTGCCAGCAGCTTGGGGGGCACAGATACGCAGTATTTT
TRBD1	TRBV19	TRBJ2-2	CASSRRSGGLTGELFF	TGTGCCAGTAGTAGGCGGTCAGGGGGCTTAACCGGGGAGCTGTTTTTT
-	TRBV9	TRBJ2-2	CASSVQGTGELFF	TGTGCCAGCAGCGTACAGGGGACCGGGGAGCTGTTTTTT
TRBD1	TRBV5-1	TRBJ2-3	CASSKGQGQDTQYF	TGCGCCAGCAGCAAGGGACAGGGTCAGGATACGCAGTATTTT
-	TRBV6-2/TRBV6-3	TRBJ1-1	CASSYRAGAGTEAFF	TGTGCCAGCAGTTATAGGGCAGGGGCGGGTACTGAAGCTTTCTTT
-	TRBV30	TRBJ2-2	CAWRVSGELFF	TGTGCCTGGAGGGTAAGCGGGGAGCTGTTTTTT